The T cell receptor beta chain under discussion was sequenced for a study of blood T cell repertoires in COVID-19. Study at large: The study drew acute and convalescent COVID-19 samples from the United States, Italy and Spain. PBMCs, B-cell-depleted T cells, or T cells were the source of the cDNA or gDNA that made up the material.

Between the trimmed V and J ends, which lost 5 bases and 3 bases, there was a span of 14 bases. The CDR3 has 14 residues. CDR1 and CDR2 from the germline V gene are MDHEN and SYDVKM. The authors' processing: Amplifying reference gene primers gave estimates of nucleated cell counts. Produced via immunoSEQ multiplex PCR; TCRdb's table is partial and in-frame only. V and J calls and clone size are given by that table; D and trimming were obtained from the DNA. The sample holds 74,000 or so clones; approximately 88% are singletons and the top ten take around 2%. The source material was peripheral blood. The origin of this receptor is a human donor in a cohort sampled during active COVID-19. The chain is built from TRBV28 and TRBJ2-7; D is unclear. The CDR3 DNA sequence: TGTGCCAGCAGTCCTCAGACTGAGAACTACGAGCAGTACTTC. Encoded protein: CASSPQTENYEQYF.